The sequence of this T cell receptor beta chain was determined in a study of CD8 T cells in ankylosing spondylitis. To note about this clonotype: Its matching antigen is unknown.

One entry per CDR3 protein, called by TCRdb with MiXCR from the 5' RACE reads. This sample has roughly 150,000 distinct CDR3 sequences, with around 32% found just once. General study findings and limits: Some motif variants had been reported before (in reactive arthritis synovial fluid and blood). Matched ankylosing spondylitis synovial fluid reportedly showed significant enrichment of disease-linked clones. It appeared that ankylosing spondylitis blood was characterized by a TCR beta motif of 8 or 9 highly homologous variants.

This clonotype originated in a male donor with ankylosing spondylitis. Sequencing used synovial fluid, either unsorted or a sorted T cell fraction (not recorded which).

The CDR3 DNA reads TGTGCCAGCAGGCGTAGGGACAGTAATCAGCCCCAGCATTTT. It encodes CASRRRDSNQPQHF. This sequence joins TRBV27 and TRBJ1-5; 7 positions agree with TRBD1. The germline CDR1 and CDR2 sequences are MNHEY and SMNVEV (reference sequence). This CDR3 is built from 14 residues. With V trimmed by 6 bases and J by 4 bases, 6 bases remained unmatched.